Below, 28 T cell receptor beta chains from the same sample are listed, as sequenced in a study of shared clonotypes between healthy human individuals (TCRdb year 2020). Libraries were built with the immunoSEQ multiplex PCR assay. TCRdb's version of the immuneACCESS table is confined to in-frame rearrangements and falls short of the full clone set. An unresolved V gene accounts for under half of the shortfall where checked; the remainder is of unknown origin. This sample gives approximately 2.1 million clones in total; roughly 93% of them show up just once. About 0.41% of the sample rests with the top ten. Sequenced input: naive CD4+ T cells from PBMCs. The cell subset or site label, as the study defines it: CD45RA+ positively selected. Source of these receptors: a man in his late teens or twenties in good health. Some clones in this sample may be carry-over from other donors' samples.

The gene calls are TRBV9 and TRBJ2-1, with D perhaps assigned TRBD1 or TRBD2 (5 bases each). The V and J ends lost 4 bases and 0 bases respectively, with 11 bases between them. CDR3 length equals 15 residues. Germline V gives CDR1 SGDLS, CDR2 YYNGEE. The DNA of the CDR3 is TGTGCCAGCAGCTTTGGGACCTCCTCCTACAATGAGCAGTTCTTC. It yields the protein CASSFGTSSYNEQFF.

Points on this clone: A junction end diverges from the germline sequence, so it may reflect a read error. This chain connects TRBV30 to TRBJ1-3, with TRBD1 as a possible D gene (5 bases). The CDR3 loop spans 14 amino acids. Germline V gene lookup returns CDR1 GTSNPN and CDR2 SVGIG (reference sequence). CDR3 sequence: CAWSVLRGRRQLNF. In nucleotides, the CDR3 is TGTGCCTGGAGTGTACTTCGGGGACGAAGGCAGTTAAATTTT.

As DNA, the CDR3 is TGTGCCAGTAGTGGGGCTAGCGGTCAGGTCTACGAGCAGTACTTC. It codes for CASSGASGQVYEQYF. The rearrangement links TRBV19 to TRBJ2-7, with TRBD2 matching 7 bases. V was clipped by 5 bases and J by 3 bases; unmatched bases: 10. The germline V gene encodes CDR1 LNHDA and CDR2 SQIVND (reference sequence). The CDR3 loop spans 15 amino acids.

The V gene is TRBV6-5, the J gene TRBJ1-1; D possibly corresponds to TRBD1 (6 bases). V shed 7 bases and J shed 4 bases, with 16 bases lying between them. This CDR3 contains 14 residues. Germline CDR1 MNHEY, CDR2 SVGAGI. The CDR3 DNA reads as TGTGCCAGCACGATCGCTGAAGGGGGCACTGAAGCTTTCTTT. As protein: CASTIAEGGTEAFF.

The chain has TRBV28 and TRBJ2-7; 7 nucleotides align to TRBD2. J gave up 4 bases and V 5 bases, and 17 bases lay outside the gene matches. Germline V gene lookup returns CDR1 MDHEN and CDR2 SYDVKM. This CDR3 region has 17 residues. CDR3 sequence reads: CASSPPRWGGSTYEQYF. CDR3 sequence (DNA): TGTGCCAGCAGTCCACCCCGTTGGGGCGGGAGTACATACGAGCAGTACTTC.

The genes are TRBV25-1 and TRBJ1-4; D gene uncertain. The ends were cut back, 3 bases at V and 10 bases at J, with 6 bases in the middle. The germline gives CDR1 MGHDK, CDR2 SYGVNS. CDR3 size: 11 residues. The CDR3 reads CASSETGKLFF. CDR3 bases: TGTGCCAGCAGTGAGACGGGAAAACTGTTTTTT.

V usage is TRBV29-1 and J usage is TRBJ1-4; possible D gene TRBD1, 6 bases. The CDR3 is 11 amino acids. Germline CDR1 SQVTM, CDR2 ANQGSEA. V was pared by 6 bases and J by 8 bases, with 10 bases between. CDR3 sequence (DNA): TGCAGCGTCGGCAGGGGAGAAAAACTGTTTTTT. The encoded protein is CSVGRGEKLFF.

This chain joins TRBV29-1 and TRBJ2-7; 10 nucleotides line up with TRBD2. The ends lost 4 bases at V and 4 bases at J; junction bases unmatched: 7. The length of the CDR3 is 14 residues. Germline CDR1 is SQVTM and CDR2 is ANQGSEA. The CDR3 sequence: CSVGVAGGSYEQYF. For the CDR3, the DNA is TGCAGCGTTGGTGTAGCGGGAGGTAGTTACGAGCAGTACTTC.

The genes are TRBV7-3 and TRBJ1-3; unclear D gene. The V end lost 4 bases, the J end lost 2 bases, and 6 bases lay between the germline ends. The germline CDR1 and CDR2 sequences are SGHTA and FQGTGA. This CDR3 contains 13 residues. The CDR3 sequence is CASSSQAGNTIYF. CDR3 DNA: TGTGCCAGCAGCTCCCAAGCTGGAAACACCATATATTTT.

The CDR3 sequence: CASSPPGTDAQFF. In DNA form, the CDR3 reads TGTGCCAGCTCACCACCGGGGACAGATGCGCAGTTCTTC. The chain is built from TRBV18 and TRBJ2-1; TRBD1 matches 7 bases. The ends lost 0 bases at V and 12 bases at J; junction bases unmatched: 5. Germline V lookup: CDR1 KGHSH, CDR2 LQKENI. The CDR3 runs 13 residues. The full variable domain, rest sourced from reference TRBV18 and TRBJ2-1, is NAGVMQNPRHLVRRRGQEARLRCSPMKGHSHVYWYRQLPEEGLKFMVYLQKENIIDESGMPKERFSAEFPKEGPSILRIQQVVRGDSAAYFCASSPPGTDAQFFGPGTRLTVL.

V usage is TRBV4-2 and J usage is TRBJ2-1; TRBD2 agrees at 8 bases. The CDR3 loop spans 15 amino acids. V trimming: 1 base; J trimming: 6 bases; junction bases outside the gene matches: 5. In germline, CDR1 is LGHNA, CDR2 YNFKEQ. The CDR3, as DNA: TGTGCCAGCAGCCAAGTGAGCGGGAGCCTCAATGAGCAGTTCTTC. This gives the protein CASSQVSGSLNEQFF.

CDR3 nucleotides: TGTGCCAGCAGTGAAGGTTCCAGCCGGGTCGCCCAGTACTTC. It codes for CASSEGSSRVAQYF. The V call is TRBV6-1, the J call TRBJ2-5; no reliable D call. Per germline, CDR1 MNHNS and CDR2 SASEGT. V lost 1 base, J lost 9 bases, and 15 bases lay in between. The CDR3 contains 14 residues.

This clone has just one count. The CDR3: CASSLMGDREETQYF. The CDR3 coding sequence is TGTGCCAGCAGCTTAATGGGTGACAGGGAGGAGACCCAGTACTTC. The gene calls are TRBV7-9 and TRBJ2-5, with 7 bases lining up with TRBD1. V trimming: 2 bases; J trimming: 5 bases; junction bases outside the gene matches: 8. Germline CDR1 and CDR2: SEHNR and FQNEAQ (reference sequence). The CDR3 loop spans 15 amino acids.

The chain joins TRBV7-9 to TRBJ2-5; 9 nucleotides align to TRBD2. The V and J ends lost 5 bases and 1 base, in that order; junction bases with no gene match: 17. This CDR3 has 19 amino acids. Per germline, CDR1 SEHNR and CDR2 FQNEAQ (reference sequence). CDR3 sequence (DNA): TGTGCCAGCAGCACAATCGGGACTAGCAGCTTGGGGGGCCAAGAGACCCAGTACTTC. Translating gives CASSTIGTSSLGGQETQYF.

This chain links TRBV30 with TRBJ2-5; 10 nucleotides match TRBD1. Germline trimming cut 5 bases from V and 5 bases from J; bases unmatched to any gene: 2. The CDR3 contains 12 residues. Looked up from germline, CDR1 is GTSNPN and CDR2 is SVGIG (reference sequence). The CDR3 protein is CAWGQGEETQYF. In DNA form, the CDR3 reads TGTGCCTGGGGACAGGGGGAGGAGACCCAGTACTTC.

Remarks on this clone: Other DNA variants within this sample encode the same CDR3. V gene TRBV7-9 combines with J gene TRBJ2-1; D uncertain. Trimming removed 2 bases at V and 7 bases at J, with 3 bases between. This CDR3 is built from 11 residues. The germline CDR1 and CDR2 sequences are SEHNR and FQNEAQ (reference sequence). CDR3 DNA sequence: TGTGCCAGCAGCTTATTGAATGAGCAGTTCTTC. This gives the protein CASSLLNEQFF.

The chain combines TRBV6-1 with TRBJ2-2; TRBD1 matches 7 bases. The CDR3 covers 13 residues. CDR1 and CDR2 from the germline V gene are MNHNS and SASEGT. V dropped 2 bases and J dropped 9; count of bases not matched to a gene: 3. The CDR3 DNA is TGTGCCAGCAGTGAAAACAGGGGCCGGGAGCTGTTTTTT. It is translated as CASSENRGRELFF.

The chain joins TRBV6-6 to TRBJ1-5, with D possibly TRBD1 on 5 matching bases. CDR3 length equals 14 residues. Germline V gene lookup returns CDR1 MNHNY and CDR2 SVGAGI (reference sequence). V was cut by 7 bases and J by 6 bases, with 16 bases left in between. CDR3 sequence reads: CASTLAGTGQPQHF. The CDR3, as DNA: TGTGCCAGCACCTTAGCAGGTACAGGTCAGCCCCAGCATTTT.

The chain recombines TRBV28 with TRBJ1-2; unclear D gene. CDR3 size: 13 residues. The V gene lost 4 bases and the J gene lost 1 base, with 7 bases spanning the gap. Germline V lookup: CDR1 MDHEN, CDR2 SYDVKM. CDR3 nucleotide sequence: TGTGCCAGCAGTTGGACTGATAACTATGGCTACACCTTC. It yields the protein CASSWTDNYGYTF.

V gene TRBV6-1 combines with J gene TRBJ2-5; possible D gene TRBD1, 5 bases. V lost 7 bases and J 1 base, leaving 10 bases between the germline ends. The CDR3 contains 13 residues. Germline V gene lookup returns CDR1 MNHNS and CDR2 SASEGT. This CDR3 is CASNRQIQETQYF. CDR3 nucleotides: TGTGCCAGCAACCGACAGATCCAAGAGACCCAGTACTTC.

This sequence joins TRBV28 and TRBJ1-5, with D perhaps TRBD1 (6 bases). The CDR3 runs to 15 residues. Trimming removed 6 bases from V and 7 bases from J, with 19 bases in between. Per germline, CDR1 MDHEN and CDR2 SYDVKM. CDR3 amino acids: CASSPPAGARQPQHF. CDR3 DNA sequence: TGTGCCAGCAGCCCCCCCGCAGGGGCAAGGCAGCCCCAGCATTTT.

The rearrangement joins TRBV7-9 to TRBJ2-1, with 8 bases aligning to TRBD2. This CDR3 contains 15 residues. Germline-derived CDR1 and CDR2 are SEHNR and FQNEAQ (reference sequence). V lost 5 bases, J lost 7 bases, and 10 bases stayed unmatched. The DNA for the CDR3 is TGTGCCAGCAGCACGGGGAGCGGGAGTAGTAATGAGCAGTTCTTC. It codes for CASSTGSGSSNEQFF.

The sample holds one count of this clone. This chain links TRBV7-8 with TRBJ1-5, with TRBD1 matching 8 bases. The CDR3 totals 16 residues. J lost 5 bases, V lost 3 bases, and 9 bases had no gene match. CDR1 is SGHVS, CDR2 FQNEAQ, per germline. CDR3: CASSLGRGRVDQPQHF. The CDR3 DNA reads as TGTGCCAGCAGCTTGGGCAGGGGGCGCGTAGATCAGCCCCAGCATTTT.

As regards this clone: This same CDR3 is encoded by further DNA sequences in the sample. The chain joins TRBV5-1 to TRBJ2-5; 8 bases agree with TRBD2. This CDR3 has 15 residues. Per germline, CDR1 SGHRS and CDR2 YFSETQ. V lost 4 bases, J lost 2 bases, and 7 bases stayed unmatched. The CDR3 region is CASSLATGGQETQYF. The CDR3 DNA follows: TGCGCCAGCAGCCTGGCAACGGGAGGGCAAGAGACCCAGTACTTC.

The gene calls are TRBV19 and TRBJ2-1, with 9 bases matching TRBD2. CDR3 length equals 19 residues. Unmatched junction bases numbered 11, after V lost 0 bases and J lost 2 bases. Germline CDR1 reads LNHDA; CDR2 reads SQIVND (reference sequence). The DNA of the CDR3 is TGTGCCAGTAGTATAGATCCCCGACTAGCGGAGGGAACCTACAATGAGCAGTTCTTC. Its translation is CASSIDPRLAEGTYNEQFF.

The rearrangement joins TRBV15 to TRBJ2-5; perhaps TRBD1 as D (6 bases). Trimming took 3 bases from V and 5 from J, leaving 16 bases between them. CDR3 length: 15 residues. CDR1 is LNHNV and CDR2 is YYDKDF in the germline V gene (reference sequence). This chain's CDR3 is CATSRHPQGRETQYF. DNA for the CDR3: TGTGCCACCAGCAGGCACCCGCAGGGGCGGGAGACCCAGTACTTC.

The V and J genes are TRBV29-1 and TRBJ2-1; D ambiguous. Trimming removed 3 bases from V and 4 bases from J, with 13 bases in between. The CDR3 loop spans 14 amino acids. Germline V gene data show CDR1 as SQVTM and CDR2 as ANQGSEA. The CDR3 region has the DNA TGCAGCGTTGAGTTCTACCAAGGTTACAATGAGCAGTTCTTC. It translates to CSVEFYQGYNEQFF.

The chain carries TRBV11-2 and TRBJ2-5; TRBD2 aligns across 12 bases. Germline V gene data show CDR1 as SGHAT and CDR2 as FQNNGV. Losses at the gene ends were 3 bases for V and 1 base for J; bases not matched to a gene: 6. This CDR3 comprises 17 residues. The CDR3 region is CASSFRLAGAGQETQYF. The DNA of the CDR3 is TGTGCCAGCAGCTTTAGACTAGCGGGAGCTGGCCAAGAGACCCAGTACTTC.